One and the same sample provided the 18 T cell receptor beta chains below, sequenced in a study of regulatory T cells in long-lasting Graves disease. Time point denoted: newly diagnosed GD, antithyroid drugs for less than 3 months. Generation of the TCR library employed RNA extracted from PBMCs. According to the study, TCR beta libraries were built with iRepertoire HTBI primers and CDR3-region Arm-PCR. TCRdb processed the multiplex PCR reads anew with MiXCR; each CDR3 protein has one entry. The data contain over 500,000 distinct CDR3 sequences, about 16% of them singletons. The same data also contributed to another study, on T cells in Graves' hyperthyroidism and ophthalmopathy.

The source material was peripheral blood mononuclear cells (PBMCs), sampled at new diagnosis, from a patient treated with antithyroid drugs. Receptors were obtained from a man younger than 35 with Graves disease.

This clonotype was counted a few times. The genes are TRBV27 and TRBJ2-3; the match to TRBD2 covers 9 bases. CDR1 and CDR2 from the germline V gene are MNHEY and SMNVEV (reference sequence). The length of the CDR3 is 17 residues. J was trimmed by 0 bases and V by 5 bases; bases with no gene match: 9. The CDR3 sequence: CASSPTTSGPSTDTQYF. CDR3 bases: TGTGCCAGCAGTCCGACGACTAGCGGACCTAGCACAGATACGCAGTATTTT.

This clonotype was picked up many times. The rearrangement joins TRBV6-5 to TRBJ1-1; D remains unclear. The CDR3 spans 13 residues. In germline, CDR1 is MNHEY, CDR2 SVGAGI. Deletions cut 0 bases from V and 6 bases from J, with 8 bases between. The CDR3 is CASSYSFGAEAFF. The CDR3 DNA reads as TGTGCCAGCAGTTACTCATTCGGAGCTGAAGCTTTCTTT.

This clonotype was counted ten times or more. DNA for the CDR3: TGCAGCGGCCACGGAGCCCGCTCCTACAATGAGCAGTTCTTC. Protein sequence: CSGHGARSYNEQFF. This chain links TRBV29-1 with TRBJ2-1, with D unclear. Germline V gene sequence: CDR1 SQVTM, CDR2 ANQGSEA. V lost 7 bases, J lost 0 bases, and 13 bases lay in between. The CDR3 is 14 amino acids.

As regards this clonotype: A much larger clone differs by one base, so this may be a read error. The genes are TRBV6-1 and TRBJ2-7; 9 nucleotides line up with TRBD2. CDR1 is MNHNS, CDR2 SASEGT, per germline. The CDR3 extends over 20 amino acids. Trimming removed 5 bases from V and 5 bases from J; junction bases left unmatched: 25. CDR3 residues: CASSPTAIIRAWIAGDEQYF. The CDR3 DNA follows: TGTGCCAGCAGTCCTACGGCTATCATACGAGCTTGGATAGCGGGAGACGAGCAGTACTTC.

The V gene is TRBV10-2, the J gene TRBJ2-3; no definite D call. V was clipped by 4 bases and J by 2 bases, with 10 bases between them. Germline V gene data show CDR1 as WSHSY and CDR2 as SAAADI. The CDR3 covers 14 residues. CDR3: CASSAGVLTDTQYF. The CDR3 DNA follows: TGCGCCAGCAGTGCAGGCGTTCTCACAGATACGCAGTATTTT.

This clonotype showed up many times. The genes are TRBV2 and TRBJ1-1; maybe TRBD1 (6 bases). The V end was cut by 3 bases, the J end by 6 bases, with 11 bases between. CDR3 length equals 13 residues. Looked up from germline, CDR1 is SNHLY and CDR2 is FYNNEI. The CDR3 bases are TGTGCCAGCAGTGAGGGGGCGATCGCTGAAGCTTTCTTT. This encodes CASSEGAIAEAFF.

At least ten counts were recorded for this clonotype. This chain joins TRBV6-1 and TRBJ1-5, with TRBD1 matching 8 bases. V dropped 4 bases and J dropped 3; count of bases not matched to a gene: 5. This CDR3 spans 15 amino acids. The V gene's germline CDR1 is MNHNS and CDR2 SASEGT. The CDR3 is CASSVGQGINQPQHF. The DNA of the CDR3 is TGTGCCAGCAGTGTCGGACAGGGCATCAATCAGCCCCAGCATTTT.

About this clonotype: The junction departs from the called germline gene at one end, perhaps through a read error. This rearrangement joins TRBV15 to TRBJ1-1; no clear D gene. Germline values: CDR1 LNHNV, CDR2 YYDKDF (reference sequence). The CDR3 loop spans 13 amino acids. In nucleotides, the CDR3 is TGTGCCACCAGCATCTCAGGTTTCACTGAAGCTTCCTTT. It encodes CATSISGFTEASF.

About this clonotype: A much larger clone differs from this one at a single base, so this may be a read error. The chain carries TRBV7-2 and TRBJ2-7; no clear D. The CDR3 runs 14 residues. Trimming took 0 bases from V and 0 from J, leaving 6 bases between them. Germline V lookup: CDR1 SGHTA, CDR2 FQGNSA. CDR3 residues: CASSLAYSSYEQYF. In nucleotides, the CDR3 is TGTGCCAGCAGCTTAGCCTACTCCTCCTACGAGCAGTACTTC.

CDR3 protein: CASSMASGYYYEQYF. CDR3 in DNA: TGTGCCAGTAGTATGGCCAGCGGATACTACTACGAGCAGTACTTC. This chain joins TRBV19 and TRBJ2-7; possible D gene TRBD2, 5 bases. Germline V gene lookup returns CDR1 LNHDA and CDR2 SQIVND (reference sequence). There are 15 residues in the CDR3. V was shortened by 3 bases and J by 3 bases, with 15 bases between the two germline ends.

This clonotype has just a few counts. V is TRBV2 and J is TRBJ2-2, with 10 bases fitting TRBD2. The CDR3 covers 14 residues. V was pared by 4 bases and J by 4 bases, with 0 bases of the junction left unmatched. In germline, CDR1 is SNHLY, CDR2 FYNNEI. The CDR3 loop reads CASSASGGTGELFF. The CDR3 bases are TGTGCCAGCAGTGCTAGCGGGGGCACCGGGGAGCTGTTTTTT. The variable domain in full, with the rest retrieved from reference TRBV2 and TRBJ2-2, is EPEVTQTPSHQVTQMGQEVILRCVPISNHLYFYWYRQILGQKVEFLVSFYNNEISEKSEIFDDQFSVERPDGSNFTLKIRSTKLEDSAMYFCASSASGGTGELFFGEGSRLTVL.

The chain links TRBV30 to TRBJ2-7; maybe TRBD2 (6 bases). The CDR3 length is 13 residues. With 4 bases removed from V and 2 bases from J, the gap between germline ends came to 12 bases. The germline CDR1 and CDR2 sequences are GTSNPN and SVGIG (reference sequence). The CDR3 is CAWTPGLPYEQYF. DNA for the CDR3: TGTGCCTGGACCCCGGGACTCCCCTACGAGCAGTACTTC.

Many counts were recorded for this clonotype. The chain joins TRBV9 to TRBJ2-1; 10 bases agree with TRBD2. The CDR3 is 15 residues long. Germline CDR1 SGDLS, CDR2 YYNGEE. The trim removed 4 bases at V and 8 bases at J, leaving 9 bases unmatched. The CDR3 sequence is CASSLSSGSIYEQFF. The CDR3 DNA reads as TGTGCCAGCAGCCTTTCTAGCGGGAGTATCTATGAGCAGTTCTTC.

This clonotype was counted many times. This sequence joins TRBV28 and TRBJ1-2; D not resolved. V shed 6 bases and J shed 14 bases, with 10 bases lying between them. The CDR3 extends over 9 amino acids. Per germline, CDR1 MDHEN and CDR2 SYDVKM. The CDR3 protein is CASSGPLTF. CDR3 nucleotide sequence: TGTGCCAGCAGCGGCCCGCTTACCTTC.

V and J are TRBV12-3 or TRBV12-4 and TRBJ2-1; TRBD2 aligns across 7 bases. The ends lost 4 bases at V and 4 bases at J; junction bases unmatched: 19. There are 19 residues in the CDR3. For the CDR3, the DNA is TGTGCCAGCAGTTCGACGAACTCGACTAGCAGGAGTAATTACAATGAGCAGTTCTTC. This codes for CASSSTNSTSRSNYNEQFF.

The V and J genes are TRBV6-1 and TRBJ1-2, with 7 bases matching TRBD1. The CDR3 consists of 15 residues. V shed 6 bases and J 3 bases; nucleotides not matched to a gene: 10. CDR1 is MNHNS, CDR2 SASEGT, per germline. CDR3: CASRGRGRIDYGYTF. The DNA of the CDR3 is TGTGCCAGCAGGGGGAGGGGGCGGATAGACTATGGCTACACCTTC.

This sequence joins TRBV6-1 and TRBJ1-1; perhaps TRBD1 as D (5 bases). The V end was cut by 9 bases, the J end by 2 bases, with 13 bases between. This CDR3 comprises 13 residues. Germline assignment: CDR1 MNHNS and CDR2 SASEGT. The CDR3 sequence is CASSMGPNTEAFF. CDR3 sequence (DNA): TGTGCCAGTAGTATGGGACCAAACACTGAAGCTTTCTTT.

This clonotype has a count of ten or more. The rearrangement links TRBV29-1 to TRBJ2-5, with D possibly TRBD2 on 5 matching bases. V dropped 7 bases and J dropped 4 bases, with 16 bases sitting between them. The germline gives CDR1 SQVTM, CDR2 ANQGSEA. The CDR3 is 13 amino acids. The CDR3 nucleotides are TGCAGCGCGAGGAGAGGGCGCGGAGAGACCCAGTACTTC. This encodes CSARRGRGETQYF.